This is a list of T cell receptor beta chains from one sample in a study of early T cells in non-severe SARS-CoV-2 infection. MiXCR, applied by TCRdb to the 5' RACE reads, yields one record per CDR3 protein. The table records some 71,000 distinct CDR3 sequences, roughly 12% of them present only once. What was sequenced was whole blood. The source is an adult who was a healthcare worker with PCR-confirmed SARS-CoV-2 infection or an uninfected control (not recorded which). Both conserved end residues are part of each CDR3. The order of the fields is J gene, V gene, CDR3 protein.

TRBJ2-3 | TRBV19 | CASSMLSRDTQYF
TRBJ2-5 | TRBV20-1 | CSARPLQAKTQETQYF
TRBJ1-5 | TRBV2 | CASRAGQGLNQPQHF
TRBJ1-3 | TRBV4-2 | CASSQESGSGNTIYF
TRBJ2-1 | TRBV5-1 | CASSLFHSSYNEQFF
TRBJ2-4 | TRBV4-2 | CASSQDRLVANIQYF
TRBJ1-2 | TRBV6-6 | CASSYSLGDYGYTF
TRBJ2-7 | TRBV29-1 | CSVAGRNNYEQYF
TRBJ2-5 | TRBV12-5 | CASGSLSGETQYF
TRBJ2-3 | TRBV7-9 | CASSSLTDTQYF
TRBJ2-1 | TRBV7-9 | CASSIYFDEQFF
TRBJ2-3 | TRBV6-6 | CASSQLAGTSTDTQYF
TRBJ1-1 | TRBV29-1 | CSVEGMEAEAFF
TRBJ2-7 | TRBV7-2 | CASSLGPSYEQYF
TRBJ2-7 | TRBV19 | CASSIDRGTSEHEQYF
TRBJ2-3 | TRBV20-1 | CSARDLLAGSTDTQYF
TRBJ2-5 | TRBV12-3/TRBV12-4 | CASSPIQVKETQYF
TRBJ1-2 | TRBV25-1 | CASRTGTYGYTF
TRBJ1-1 | TRBV7-9 | CVWTSRNTEAFF
TRBJ1-1 | TRBV20-1 | CSAREIPDTEAFF
TRBJ1-5 | TRBV6-2/TRBV6-3 | CASRNPGLLNQPQHF
TRBJ2-1 | TRBV20-1 | CSAWTSGSPDEQFF
TRBJ2-7 | TRBV3-1 | CASSNGRNYEQYF
TRBJ2-5 | TRBV5-1 | CASSLMGQETQYF
TRBJ2-7 | TRBV7-9 | CASSLIGGYEQYF
TRBJ2-5 | TRBV7-9 | CASSRRGQGSYQETQYF
TRBJ2-7 | TRBV21-1 | CASSTGYEQYF
TRBJ2-7 | TRBV25-1 | CASSDRASYYEQYF
TRBJ2-7 | TRBV6-6 | CASSYSAWNYEQYF
TRBJ2-3 | TRBV28 | CASSSPFGRRAIAQYF
TRBJ1-1 | TRBV6-1 | CAGRGSTEAFF
TRBJ1-1 | TRBV4-1 | CASSQVRNTEAFF
TRBJ2-2 | TRBV12-3/TRBV12-4 | CASSYRTAPNTGELFF
TRBJ1-5 | TRBV3-1 | CASSQSPGGILNQPQHF
TRBJ1-1 | TRBV2 | CASRADRVMNTEAFF
TRBJ2-2 | TRBV29-1 | CSAQDRGGTGLLNGELFF
TRBJ2-5 | TRBV19 | CASSEGRQETQYF
TRBJ2-3 | TRBV27 | CASSLLGSPTDTQYF
TRBJ2-1 | TRBV6-2/TRBV6-3 | CASSYSWSYNEQFF
TRBJ1-3 | TRBV12-3/TRBV12-4 | CASSFGGVVGNTIYF
TRBJ1-1 | TRBV29-1 | CSVDKGMNTEAFF
TRBJ2-2 | TRBV7-6 | CASSLDTGANTGELFF
TRBJ2-1 | TRBV30 | CAWSPGQGYNEQFF
TRBJ1-6 | TRBV20-1 | CSARAPGTATEGEYSPLHF
TRBJ1-1 | TRBV12-3/TRBV12-4 | CASSTHMNTEAFF
TRBJ2-2 | TRBV9 | CASSVVAGELFF
TRBJ2-6 | TRBV7-9 | CASSLPGANVLTF
TRBJ1-1 | TRBV18 | CASSPTPGQGALNTEAFF
TRBJ2-7 | TRBV25-1 | CASSVTGGVYEQYF
TRBJ1-1 | TRBV4-1 | CASSQPRTGGMNTEAFF
TRBJ2-5 | TRBV11-3 | CASSLAHLQETQYF
TRBJ2-1 | TRBV7-3 | CASSLKGGPYNEQFF
TRBJ2-1 | TRBV29-1 | CSADNEQFF
TRBJ2-6 | TRBV9 | CASSPRGSGANVLTF
TRBJ2-5 | TRBV2 | CASEGARETQYF
TRBJ2-1 | TRBV12-3/TRBV12-4 | CASSPTTLSSYNEQFF
TRBJ1-4 | TRBV6-1 | CEQATNEKLFF